A selection of T cell receptor beta chains follows, all from one sample in a study of blood T cell repertoires in COVID-19. The method was immunoSEQ multiplex PCR; TCRdb's version includes in-frame clones alone and lacks a portion of them. The table has 360,000 or so clones, roughly 90% seen once. The sample comprised PBMCs or T cells enriched from blood (not recorded which). The receptor source for this set is a young woman who had been exposed to COVID-19. Each CDR3 is given without its conserved first and last residue.

V gene,CDR3 protein
TRBV14,ASSQDGQGRTGELF
TRBV7-9,ASSPDRSFANTGELF
TRBV5-1,ASSRAPSGRGSGTDTQY
TRBV5-1,ASSLGLAGGLRETQY
TRBV18,ASSPLELAGETQY
TRBV14,ASSQHDSPGQNYEQY
TRBV19,ASRGQGAGRTEAF
TRBV7-9,ASSLLTSGSYEQY
TRBV18,ASSPLTGVGKTEAF
TRBV7-6,ASSLMTSTSEQF
TRBV7-9,ASSPAPPSGSGELF
TRBV10-3,AIRRLTNTGELF
TRBV5-1,ASSPGTSGKLAGELF
TRBV27,ASSESGNAGNTIY
TRBV7-7,ASSPGTSGSNEQY
TRBV5-1,ASSKGLAGDEQY
TRBV11-2,ASSLDMGEGLVAQF
TRBV11-2,ASSLGGDNSPLH
TRBV19,ASSIAYHNEQF
TRBV24-1,ATSDLVSSGGSDEQF
TRBV6-2/TRBV6-3,ASSYTPGTTNEKLF
TRBV5-1,ASSYTGQGEYEQY
TRBV6-1,ASSERREADTQY
TRBV6-2/TRBV6-3,ASSSGQGREAF
TRBV27,ASSLFSSAGGYT
TRBV7-3,ASSRGQGYNEQF
TRBV5-1,ASSWDQGRIYEQY
TRBV7-3,ASSLWGGDPGNTIY
TRBV6-4,ASSDPSTGSSEQF
TRBV6-5,ASTPGGIYNYGYT
TRBV18,ASSPPVQGGYEQY
TRBV28,ASSLGATNEKLF
TRBV5-1,ASSLAGLAGTDTQY